This T cell receptor beta chain was sequenced for a study of blood T cells in healthy people across ages (dated by TCRdb to between 2014 and 2017). Some background on the complete study: In model experiments, roughly one uniquely barcoded TCR beta cDNA molecule per two T cells was captured by template switching. Donors were grouped into four age groups: young (average approximately 16 years), middle-aged (39), aged (around 60) and long-lived (just over 80). Donors of different ages were randomly distributed across sequencing lanes to avoid experimental bias. Using the same blood draw, the study looked at two additional independent replicas of 1 million unique cDNA reads for two donors, one aged 18 to 30 and the other aged 80 or older. The study measured age-related changes in TCR beta repertoire diversity using deep sequencing normalized with unique cDNA molecular identifiers. The research as a whole found: A strong correlation was found between observed TCR beta diversity and the percentage of naive T cells measured by flow cytometry. Because the CMV infection status of the donors was unknown, age-related changes in expanded clonotypes may potentially have been confounded. Compared with the aged group, the long-lived group had more naive CD4+ T cells, fewer expanded clones and increased TCR diversity, suggesting age selection. Observed TCR beta diversity per million T cells fell roughly linearly with age, and a significant reduction was already apparent by age around 40. Because profiling used bulk unsorted PBMCs, naive and antigen-experienced compartments could not be compared conclusively. Total diversity estimates from one million sequenced T cells were considered lower bounds and underestimates.

In this sample, this clonotype turned up a few times. Its antigen is still unknown. No clone much larger than this one lies a single base away; base qualities are absent. Library method: 5' RACE. For sequencing, an Illumina HiSeq 2500 was employed. A second about 6 to 11 cycle PCR used a sample-barcoded 5' primer and a J-beta primer mix. A template-switch 5' adaptor carrying 12 random nucleotides introduced a unique molecular identifier onto each TCR beta cDNA molecule. Each sample yielded at least 3 million CDR3-containing paired-end reads. First-strand cDNA synthesis was performed from all RNA using the Mint cDNA synthesis kit, with priming by a TRBC-specific oligonucleotide. Following uracil-DNA glycosylase treatment, all cDNA underwent a first 18-cycle PCR with the universal primers M1SS and BC2_uni_R. The published analysis was carried out like this. Each sample was normalized by randomly selecting 1 million high-quality reads, each carrying a distinct molecular identifier. Reads sharing molecular identifiers were discarded rather than binned into consensus sequences. CDR3 identification, clonotype clustering and error correction used MiTCR with a Q25 quality threshold and the strictest error-elimination algorithm. A nonparametric unseen species model using Euler transformation provided a lower-bound estimate of total TCR beta diversity. Using fastp trimming at Q25 and MiXCR clonotype assembly, TCRdb reanalyzed the public sequencing data and kept in-frame beta chains. For every CDR3 protein sequence, its rows merge into one entry that carries the most common genes and DNA. The V and J calls, along with clone size, are taken from TCRdb and not from the paper's own processing. This sample holds around 1.5 million distinct CDR3 sequences; approximately 60% were observed only once. Roughly 7% of the sample comes from the top ten.

Sequences ENHRY (CDR1) and SYGVKD (CDR2) are obtained from the germline V gene. At the junction V is shortened by 5 bases and J by 3 bases; bases outside the gene matches: 11. The CDR3 runs 17 residues from the cysteine to the phenylalanine. Only the CDR3 region is kept as DNA, spanning 51 bases read in frame from base 1. Donors were roughly 40 systemically healthy Caucasian individuals from Russia aged roughly 6 to 100 years. Each donor gave about 11 milliliters of peripheral blood, drawn into EDTA-treated Vacutainer tubes. PBMCs were isolated by Ficoll-Paque density-gradient centrifugation, with at least 7 million obtained per sample. Total RNA was extracted from PBMCs with Trizol reagent, with at least 6 micrograms obtained per sample. For every donor, flow cytometry on a PBMC aliquot measured the percentage of naive CD45RAhigh/CD27high T cells.

This chain joins TRBV10-3 to TRBJ1-1; 11 bases in the middle match TRBD1. The receptor's source is a man aged 18 to 29 in good health. Sequencing input: blood. The CDR3 has the sequence CAISNGTGGYEYTEAFF. Here is the DNA: TGTGCCATCAGTAATGGGACAGGGGGATATGAATACACTGAAGCTTTCTTT.